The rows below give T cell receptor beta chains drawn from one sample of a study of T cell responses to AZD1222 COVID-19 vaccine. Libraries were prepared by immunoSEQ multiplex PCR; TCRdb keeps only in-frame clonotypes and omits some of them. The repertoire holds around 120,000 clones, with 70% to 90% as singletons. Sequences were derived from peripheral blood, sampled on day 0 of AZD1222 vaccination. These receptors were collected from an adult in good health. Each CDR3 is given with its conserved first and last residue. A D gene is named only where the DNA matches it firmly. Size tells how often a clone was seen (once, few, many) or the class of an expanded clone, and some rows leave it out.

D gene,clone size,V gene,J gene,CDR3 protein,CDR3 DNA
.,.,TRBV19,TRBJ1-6,CASSTGNSPLHF,TGTGCCAGTAGTACCGGTAATTCACCCCTCCACTTT
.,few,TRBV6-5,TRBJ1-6,CASSYAVGGRSPLHF,TGTGCCAGCAGTTACGCCGTCGGGGGGCGGTCACCCCTCCACTTT
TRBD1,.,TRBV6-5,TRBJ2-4,CASTYGKGANIQYF,TGTGCCAGCACCTATGGAAAGGGGGCGAACATTCAGTACTTC
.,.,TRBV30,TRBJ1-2,CACRGGGGRSNYGYTF,TGTGCCTGTCGGGGGGGCGGCGGCCGGTCTAACTATGGCTACACCTTC
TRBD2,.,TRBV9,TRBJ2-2,CASSVGTSGGLKTGELFF,TGTGCCAGCAGCGTAGGAACTAGCGGGGGGCTGAAGACCGGGGAGCTGTTTTTT
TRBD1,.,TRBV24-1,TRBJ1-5,CATSDSTRTGRNQPQHF,TGTGCCACCAGTGATTCAACCAGGACAGGGCGGAATCAGCCCCAGCATTTT
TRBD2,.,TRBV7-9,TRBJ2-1,CASSWGWPAGVYNEQFF,TGTGCCAGCAGCTGGGGTTGGCCAGCGGGGGTTTACAATGAGCAGTTCTTC
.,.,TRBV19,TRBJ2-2,CASSHWDSITGGNTGELFF,TGTGCCAGTAGTCACTGGGACAGCATCACCGGGGGGAACACCGGGGAGCTGTTTTTT
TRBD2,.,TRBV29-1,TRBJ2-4,CSVEGGGLAGVAKNIQYF,TGCAGCGTTGAAGGGGGCGGACTAGCGGGTGTAGCCAAAAACATTCAGTACTTC
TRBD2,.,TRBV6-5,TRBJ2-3,CASSWGGSDTQYF,TGTGCCAGCAGTTGGGGCGGGAGTGATACGCAGTATTTT
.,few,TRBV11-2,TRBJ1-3,CASSFGQGISGNTIYF,TGTGCCAGCAGCTTTGGGCAGGGTATCTCTGGAAACACCATATATTTT
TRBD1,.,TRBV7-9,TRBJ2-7,CASRPRDRGRGNNYYEQYF,TGTGCCAGCAGACCCCGGGACAGGGGGCGCGGAAACAACTACTACGAGCAGTACTTC
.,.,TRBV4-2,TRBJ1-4,CASSQILPAIEKLFF,TGTGCCAGCAGCCAGATCCTGCCCGCCATCGAAAAACTGTTTTTT
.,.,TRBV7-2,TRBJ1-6,CASSSWRERKSLHF,TGTGCCAGCAGCTCCTGGCGGGAGAGGAAGTCCCTCCACTTT
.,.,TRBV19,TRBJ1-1,CASSSTAMNTEAFF,TGTGCCAGTAGTTCGACAGCCATGAACACTGAAGCTTTCTTT
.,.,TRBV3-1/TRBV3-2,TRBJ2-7,CASSRATSEQYF,TGTGCCAGCAGCCGGGCGACTAGCGAGCAGTACTTC
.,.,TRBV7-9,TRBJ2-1,CASSLLVARTYNEQFF,TGTGCCAGCAGCTTACTAGTCGCGAGGACCTACAATGAGCAGTTCTTC
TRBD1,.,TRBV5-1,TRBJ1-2,CASSFDRDRSYGYTF,TGCGCCAGCAGCTTCGACCGGGACAGAAGCTATGGCTACACCTTC
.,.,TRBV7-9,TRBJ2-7,CASSPFVGYEQYF,TGTGCCAGCAGCCCCTTCGTTGGCTACGAGCAGTACTTC
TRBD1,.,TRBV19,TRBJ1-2,CASKDRDYGYTF,TGTGCCAGCAAGGACAGGGACTATGGCTACACCTTC
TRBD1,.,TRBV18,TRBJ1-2,CASSPLDRGSNYGYTF,TGTGCCAGCTCACCACTTGACAGGGGGTCTAACTATGGCTACACCTTC
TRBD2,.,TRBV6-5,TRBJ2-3,CASRTRGGWGTQYF,TGTGCCAGCAGAACCCGGGGGGGTTGGGGTACGCAGTATTTT
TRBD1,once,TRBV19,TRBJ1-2,CASEETGRSNYGYTF,TGTGCCAGTGAGGAGACAGGGCGATCGAACTATGGCTACACCTTC
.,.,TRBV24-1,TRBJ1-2,CATSDLWDGYTF,TGTGCCACCAGTGATTTGTGGGATGGCTACACCTTC
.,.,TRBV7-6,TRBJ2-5,CASSFWVRETQYF,TGTGCCAGCAGCTTTTGGGTTAGGGAGACCCAGTACTTC
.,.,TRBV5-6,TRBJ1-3,CASSLTGNTIYF,TGTGCCAGCAGCTTGACTGGAAACACCATATATTTT
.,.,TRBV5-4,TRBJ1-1,CASSLWLNTEAFF,TGTGCCAGCAGCTTGTGGCTGAACACTGAAGCTTTCTTT
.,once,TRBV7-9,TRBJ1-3,CASSLRRGNTIYF,TGTGCCAGCAGCTTAAGGCGGGGAAACACCATATATTTT
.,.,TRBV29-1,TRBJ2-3,CSVETGREGDTQYF,TGCAGCGTAGAAACAGGGAGGGAGGGAGATACGCAGTATTTT
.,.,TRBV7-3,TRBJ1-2,CASSLTAAGPYGYTF,TGTGCCAGCAGCTTAACCGCAGCAGGGCCCTATGGCTACACCTTC
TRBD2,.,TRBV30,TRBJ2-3,CAWRAGTSDPSYTQYF,TGTGCCTGGAGGGCCGGGACTAGTGATCCCAGCTATACGCAGTATTTT
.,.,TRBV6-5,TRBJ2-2,CASKIGVNTGELFF,TGTGCCAGCAAAATCGGGGTCAACACCGGGGAGCTGTTTTTT
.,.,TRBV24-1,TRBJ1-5,CATREGGSNQPQHF,TGTGCCACCAGAGAAGGAGGTAGCAATCAGCCCCAGCATTTT
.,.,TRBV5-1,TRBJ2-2,CASSPGASATGELFF,TGCGCCAGCAGCCCCGGGGCCTCCGCCACCGGGGAGCTGTTTTTT
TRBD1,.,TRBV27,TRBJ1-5,CASSLFGTGDSNQPQHF,TGTGCCAGCAGTTTGTTCGGGACAGGAGATAGCAATCAGCCCCAGCATTTT